Presented here are 17 T cell receptor beta chains from one specimen sequenced in a study of shared clonotypes between healthy human individuals. Only in-frame clones appear in the TCRdb table, and some are missing; sequencing was by immunoSEQ multiplex PCR. This sample has about 2,500,000 clones, with more than 90% found just once. Sequenced sample: naive CD4+ T cells sorted from blood. Subset here: CD45RA+ positively selected. All receptors derive from a man between 18 and 29 years old in good health.

A remark on this clone: Other DNA sequences in this specimen translate into the identical CDR3. The chain is built from TRBV7-2 and TRBJ2-7; D is ambiguous. Trimming left V 2 bases short and J 1 base short, with 9 bases between. This CDR3 region has 14 residues. Germline CDR1 and CDR2: SGHTA and FQGNSA. The CDR3 sequence: CASSLPGGSYEQYF. CDR3 nucleotide sequence: TGTGCCAGCAGCTTACCCGGCGGATCCTACGAGCAGTACTTC.

Only one count was recorded for this clone. The V and J genes are TRBV18 and TRBJ1-1; D ambiguous. The CDR3 spans 16 residues. Looked up from germline, CDR1 is KGHSH and CDR2 is LQKENI. The V end lost 2 bases, the J end lost 4 bases, and 17 bases lay between the germline ends. CDR3 loop: CASSPAGSPWGTEAFF. DNA for the CDR3: TGTGCCAGCTCACCAGCGGGGAGCCCTTGGGGCACTGAAGCTTTCTTT. Variable domain in full (rest from reference TRBV18 and TRBJ1-1): NAGVMQNPRHLVRRRGQEARLRCSPMKGHSHVYWYRQLPEEGLKFMVYLQKENIIDESGMPKERFSAEFPKEGPSILRIQQVVRGDSAAYFCASSPAGSPWGTEAFFGQGTRLTVV.

This chain links TRBV5-1 with TRBJ2-3, with 10 bases fitting TRBD2. Germline assignment: CDR1 SGHRS and CDR2 YFSETQ. The CDR3 contains 16 residues. Trimming cost V 0 bases and J 4 bases; bases outside gene matches: 5. The CDR3 DNA is TGCGCCAGCAGCTTGGGGCGGGGACTAGCGTCAGATACGCAGTATTTT. Residues: CASSLGRGLASDTQYF.

V and J are TRBV4-3 and TRBJ2-3; 14 bases align to TRBD2. The CDR3 is 17 amino acids. CDR1 is LGHNA, CDR2 YSLEER, per germline. V was pared by 1 base and J by 4 bases, with 4 bases of the junction left unmatched. CDR3 region: CASSQGTSGRWPDTQYF. Written as DNA, the CDR3 is TGCGCCAGCAGCCAAGGGACTAGCGGGAGGTGGCCAGATACGCAGTATTTT.

The chain uses TRBV18 and TRBJ2-2; D may match TRBD1 or TRBD2 (5 bases each). Per germline, CDR1 KGHSH and CDR2 LQKENI. The V end lost 3 bases, the J end lost 0 bases, and 14 bases lay between the germline ends. The CDR3 runs 17 residues. DNA of the CDR3: TGTGCCAGCTCACCTGACACGGGGCAGGCGAACACCGGGGAGCTGTTTTTT. Protein: CASSPDTGQANTGELFF.

V is TRBV19 and J is TRBJ2-3; 7 nucleotides agree with TRBD2. Germline values: CDR1 LNHDA, CDR2 SQIVND (reference sequence). The CDR3 totals 17 residues. After removal of 4 bases from V and 1 base from J, the junction contained 11 bases not matched to a gene. CDR3 nucleotide sequence: TGTGCCAGTAGTAAGACGGGGAGGGCCCTCGGCACAGATACGCAGTATTTT. Protein product: CASSKTGRALGTDTQYF.

The chain uses TRBV5-4 and TRBJ2-7; D is ambiguous. The V end lost 1 base, the J end lost 7 bases, and 15 bases lay between the germline ends. This CDR3 region has 14 residues. Germline CDR1 reads SGHNT; CDR2 reads YYREEE (reference sequence). CDR3 nucleotide sequence: TGTGCCAGCAGCTTGCAGGATTCCCCTTGGGAGCAGTACTTC. As protein: CASSLQDSPWEQYF.

The rearrangement links TRBV2 to TRBJ2-5, with D unclear. The CDR3 covers 13 residues. Trimming took off 4 bases at V and 5 bases at J, with 11 bases between the two ends. Germline-derived CDR1 and CDR2 are SNHLY and FYNNEI. The CDR3 reads CASSAALQETQYF. The CDR3 DNA follows: TGTGCCAGCAGTGCTGCCCTACAGGAGACCCAGTACTTC.

The gene calls are TRBV6-1 and TRBJ2-3; 9 nucleotides match TRBD2. J lost 0 bases, V lost 0 bases, and 16 bases had no gene match. Germline loops: CDR1 MNHNS, CDR2 SASEGT. The CDR3 spans 21 residues. The CDR3 spells CASSEALGSGGLVPSTDTQYF. As DNA, the CDR3 is TGTGCCAGCAGTGAAGCGCTGGGTAGCGGGGGCTTAGTACCAAGCACAGATACGCAGTATTTT.

This clone was seen a few times. The chain is built from TRBV4-1 and TRBJ1-6; D ambiguous. The CDR3 loop spans 13 amino acids. The V and J ends lost 4 bases and 4 bases respectively, with 5 bases between them. From germline, CDR1 is MGHRA and CDR2 YSYEKL. CDR3: CASSREYNSPLHF. CDR3 bases: TGCGCCAGCAGCCGAGAGTATAATTCACCCCTCCACTTT.

In the case of this clone: Different DNA sequences within this sample yield the same CDR3. V is TRBV5-5 and J is TRBJ2-7, with TRBD2 matching 13 bases. Germline trimming cut 3 bases from V and 7 bases from J; bases unmatched to any gene: 4. The CDR3 is made up of 14 amino acids. Germline V gene sequence: CDR1 SGHKS, CDR2 YYEKEE (reference sequence). The CDR3 bases are TGTGCCAGCAGCTGGACTAGCGGGAGTTATGAGCAGTACTTC. Translation gives CASSWTSGSYEQYF.

This clone was recorded a few times. The chain links TRBV9 to TRBJ1-1; D remains ambiguous. The CDR3 totals 15 residues. The V end was cut by 0 bases, the J end by 4 bases, with 13 bases between. In germline, CDR1 is SGDLS, CDR2 YYNGEE. CDR3 sequence (DNA): TGTGCCAGCAGCGTAGGGTCGGGGTTGGGCACTGAAGCTTTCTTT. Translation gives CASSVGSGLGTEAFF.

The chain uses TRBV7-8 and TRBJ2-1; the match to TRBD1 covers 7 bases. Germline V CDR1 and CDR2: SGHVS, FQNEAQ. This CDR3 has 16 residues. V was pared by 3 bases and J by 4 bases, with 9 bases of the junction left unmatched. The CDR3 loop is CASSFQDRSSYNEQFF. The CDR3 DNA sequence: TGTGCCAGCAGCTTTCAGGACAGGAGTTCTTACAATGAGCAGTTCTTC.

This clone was detected only once. Other DNA sequences within the sample encode an identical CDR3. The V gene is TRBV18, the J gene TRBJ2-1; the D is unclear. The CDR3 extends over 12 amino acids. Between the trimmed V and J ends, which lost 1 base and 7 bases, there was a span of 5 bases. Per germline, CDR1 KGHSH and CDR2 LQKENI. The CDR3 nucleotides read TGTGCCAGCTCACCACGGGATAATGAGCAGTTCTTC. This gives the protein CASSPRDNEQFF.

This clone has just one count. The CDR3 DNA reads as TGTGCCAGCAGTTTTCAGGGACAGTCCTACGAGCAGTACTTC. Amino acid sequence: CASSFQGQSYEQYF. V and J are TRBV28 and TRBJ2-5; 7 nucleotides agree with TRBD1. The J call is doubtful: the DNA matches TRBJ2-7 better. This CDR3 region has 14 residues. Germline CDR1 MDHEN, CDR2 SYDVKM.

The chain has TRBV10-1 and TRBJ1-6; 10 nucleotides align to TRBD1. The CDR3 consists of 14 residues. The V gene end was trimmed by 5 bases and the J gene end by 9 bases; junction bases not matched to a gene: 4. Germline CDR1 WNHNN, CDR2 SYGVQD (reference sequence). The CDR3 reads CASSPGQGSSPLHF. In DNA, the CDR3 is TGCGCCAGCAGTCCGGGACAGGGGTCTTCACCCCTCCACTTT.

The chain carries TRBV5-6 and TRBJ2-1; the match to TRBD1 covers 11 bases. The length of the CDR3 is 17 residues. The ends lost 4 bases at V and 0 bases at J; junction bases unmatched: 6. Germline-derived CDR1 and CDR2 are SGHDT and YYEEEE. In DNA, the CDR3 is TGTGCCAGCAGCAGGGACAGGGGGAAACGCTCCTACAATGAGCAGTTCTTC. Its protein is CASSRDRGKRSYNEQFF.